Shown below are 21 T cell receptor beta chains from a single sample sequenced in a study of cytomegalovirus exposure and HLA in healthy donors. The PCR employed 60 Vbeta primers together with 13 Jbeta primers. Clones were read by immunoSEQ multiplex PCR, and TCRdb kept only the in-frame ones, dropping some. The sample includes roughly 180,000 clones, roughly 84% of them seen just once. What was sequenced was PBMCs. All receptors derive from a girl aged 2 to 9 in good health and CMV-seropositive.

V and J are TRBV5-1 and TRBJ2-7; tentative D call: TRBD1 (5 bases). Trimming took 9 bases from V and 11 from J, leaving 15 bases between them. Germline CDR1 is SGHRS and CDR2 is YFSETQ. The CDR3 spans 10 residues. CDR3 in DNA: TGCGCCACACAGGTTACTGAGGAGTACTTC. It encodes CATQVTEEYF.

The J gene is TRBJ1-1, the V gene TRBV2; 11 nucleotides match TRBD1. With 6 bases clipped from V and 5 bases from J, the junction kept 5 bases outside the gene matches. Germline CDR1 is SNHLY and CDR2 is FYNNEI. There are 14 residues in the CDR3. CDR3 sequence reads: CASRLRDRGTEAFF. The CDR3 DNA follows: TGTGCCAGCAGACTACGGGACAGGGGGACTGAAGCTTTCTTT. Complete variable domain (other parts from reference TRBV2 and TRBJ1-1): EPEVTQTPSHQVTQMGQEVILRCVPISNHLYFYWYRQILGQKVEFLVSFYNNEISEKSEIFDDQFSVERPDGSNFTLKIRSTKLEDSAMYFCASRLRDRGTEAFFGQGTRLTVV.

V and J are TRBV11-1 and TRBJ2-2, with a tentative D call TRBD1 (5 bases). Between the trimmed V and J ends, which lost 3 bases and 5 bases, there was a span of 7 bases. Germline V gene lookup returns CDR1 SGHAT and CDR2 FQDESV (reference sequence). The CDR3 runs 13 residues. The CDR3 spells CASSFPGTGELFF. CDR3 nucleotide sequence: TGTGCCAGCAGCTTTCCAGGGACCGGGGAGCTGTTTTTT.

This CDR3 is CASSRDRVSRNEQFF. In DNA, the CDR3 is TGCGCCAGCAGCCGAGACAGGGTTAGTAGGAATGAGCAGTTCTTC. This chain links TRBV5-1 with TRBJ2-1; 7 nucleotides agree with TRBD1. This CDR3 is built from 15 residues. J was trimmed by 7 bases and V by 4 bases; bases with no gene match: 11. Per germline, CDR1 SGHRS and CDR2 YFSETQ.

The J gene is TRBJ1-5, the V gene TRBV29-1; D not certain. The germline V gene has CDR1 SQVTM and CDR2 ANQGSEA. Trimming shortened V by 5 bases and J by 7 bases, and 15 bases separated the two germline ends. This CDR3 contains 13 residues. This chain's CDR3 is CSVYPGPGQPQHF. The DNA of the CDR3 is TGCAGCGTTTATCCAGGCCCAGGACAGCCCCAGCATTTT. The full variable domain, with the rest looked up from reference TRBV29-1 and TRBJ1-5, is SAVISQKPSRDICQRGTSLTIQCQVDSQVTMMFWYRQQPGQSLTLIATANQGSEATYESGFVIDKFPISRPNLTFSTLTVSNMSPEDSSIYLCSVYPGPGQPQHFGDGTRLSIL.

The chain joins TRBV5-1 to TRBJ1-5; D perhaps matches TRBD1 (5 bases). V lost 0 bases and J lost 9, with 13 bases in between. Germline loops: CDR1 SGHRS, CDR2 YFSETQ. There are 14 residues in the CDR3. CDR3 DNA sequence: TGCGCCAGCAGCTTGGAGGGGCGCGGGGTGCCCCAGCATTTT. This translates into CASSLEGRGVPQHF.

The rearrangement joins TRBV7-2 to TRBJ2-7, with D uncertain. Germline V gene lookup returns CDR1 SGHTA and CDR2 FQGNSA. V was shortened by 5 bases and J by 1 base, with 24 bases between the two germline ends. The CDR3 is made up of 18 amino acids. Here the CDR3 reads CASSPPPLSAVHSYEQYF. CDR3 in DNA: TGTGCCAGCAGCCCACCTCCGCTGAGCGCAGTACATTCCTACGAGCAGTACTTC.

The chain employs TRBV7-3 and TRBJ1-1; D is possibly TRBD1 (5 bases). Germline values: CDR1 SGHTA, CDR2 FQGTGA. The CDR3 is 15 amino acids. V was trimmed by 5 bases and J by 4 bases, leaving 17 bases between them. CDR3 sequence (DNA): TGTGCCAGCAGCCCCAGTGGCCCGGGGGGCACTGAAGCTTTCTTT. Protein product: CASSPSGPGGTEAFF.

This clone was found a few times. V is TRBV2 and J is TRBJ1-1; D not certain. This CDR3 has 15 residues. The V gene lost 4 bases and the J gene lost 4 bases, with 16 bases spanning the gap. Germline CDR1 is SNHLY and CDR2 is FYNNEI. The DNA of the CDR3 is TGTGCCAGCAGTGGAGCCAGACGGGGTGGCACTGAAGCTTTCTTT. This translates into CASSGARRGGTEAFF.

The CDR3 DNA reads as TGTGCCAGCAGGGCGGGAGGGCCCCACAATGAGCAGTTCTTC. Translated, it gives CASRAGGPHNEQFF. The chain recombines TRBV28 with TRBJ2-1, with 9 bases matching TRBD2. J was trimmed by 5 bases and V by 6 bases; bases with no gene match: 5. The V gene's germline CDR1 is MDHEN and CDR2 SYDVKM. This CDR3 spans 14 amino acids.

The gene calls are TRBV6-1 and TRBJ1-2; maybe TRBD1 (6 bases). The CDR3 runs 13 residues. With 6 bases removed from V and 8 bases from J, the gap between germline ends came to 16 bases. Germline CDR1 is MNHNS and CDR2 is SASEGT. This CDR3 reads CASSETGLGGYTF. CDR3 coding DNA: TGTGCCAGCAGCGAAACAGGGCTGGGGGGCTACACCTTC.

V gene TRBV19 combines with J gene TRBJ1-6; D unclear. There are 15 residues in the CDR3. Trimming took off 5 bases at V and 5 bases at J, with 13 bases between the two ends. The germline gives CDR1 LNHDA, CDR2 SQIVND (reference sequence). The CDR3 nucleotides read TGTGCCAGTAGTCCGCGTGATGTCCATAATTCACCCCTCCACTTT. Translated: CASSPRDVHNSPLHF.

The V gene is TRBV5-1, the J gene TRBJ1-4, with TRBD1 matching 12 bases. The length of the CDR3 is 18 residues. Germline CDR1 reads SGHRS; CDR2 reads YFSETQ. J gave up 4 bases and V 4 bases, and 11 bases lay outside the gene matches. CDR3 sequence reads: CASSPGQGAGIYNEKLFF. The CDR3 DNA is TGCGCCAGCAGCCCGGGACAGGGGGCGGGGATATATAATGAAAAACTGTTTTTT.

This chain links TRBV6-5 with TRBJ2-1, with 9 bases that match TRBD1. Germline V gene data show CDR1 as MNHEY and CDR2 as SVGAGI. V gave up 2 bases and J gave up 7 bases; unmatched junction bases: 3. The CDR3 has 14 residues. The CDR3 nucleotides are TGTGCCAGCAGTTACCGGGACAGGGTGAATGAGCAGTTCTTC. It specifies CASSYRDRVNEQFF.

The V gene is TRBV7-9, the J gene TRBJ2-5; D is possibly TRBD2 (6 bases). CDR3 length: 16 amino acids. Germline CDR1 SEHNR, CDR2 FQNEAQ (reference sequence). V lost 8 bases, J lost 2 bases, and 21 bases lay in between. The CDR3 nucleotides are TGTGCCAGCGTCTCTACCGGGGCTGGGGGGCAAGAGACCCAGTACTTC. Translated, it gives CASVSTGAGGQETQYF. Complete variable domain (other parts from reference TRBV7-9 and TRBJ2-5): DTGVSQNPRHKITKRGQNVTFRCDPISEHNRLYWYRQTLGQGPEFLTYFQNEAQLEKSRLLSDRFSAERPKGSFSTLEIQRTEQGDSAMYLCASVSTGAGGQETQYFGPGTRLLVL.

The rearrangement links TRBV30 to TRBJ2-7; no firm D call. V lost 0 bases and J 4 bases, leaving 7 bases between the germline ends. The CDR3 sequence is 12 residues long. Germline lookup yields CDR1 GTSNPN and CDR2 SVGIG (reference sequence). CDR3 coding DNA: TGTGCCTGGAGTGTTGCCAGTTACGAGCAGTACTTC. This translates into CAWSVASYEQYF.

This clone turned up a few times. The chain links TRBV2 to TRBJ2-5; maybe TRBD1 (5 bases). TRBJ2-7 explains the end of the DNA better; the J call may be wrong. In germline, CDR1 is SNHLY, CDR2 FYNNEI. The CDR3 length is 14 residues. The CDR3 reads CASTIQVRSDEQYF. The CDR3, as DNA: TGTGCCAGCACTATACAGGTCAGGTCTGACGAGCAGTACTTC.

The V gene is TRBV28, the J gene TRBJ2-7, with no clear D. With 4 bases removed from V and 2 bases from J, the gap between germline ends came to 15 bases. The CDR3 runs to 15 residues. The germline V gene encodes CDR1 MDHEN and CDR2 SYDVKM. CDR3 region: CASSSSKTPTYEQYF. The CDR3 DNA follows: TGTGCCAGCAGTTCCTCTAAGACACCAACCTACGAGCAGTACTTC.

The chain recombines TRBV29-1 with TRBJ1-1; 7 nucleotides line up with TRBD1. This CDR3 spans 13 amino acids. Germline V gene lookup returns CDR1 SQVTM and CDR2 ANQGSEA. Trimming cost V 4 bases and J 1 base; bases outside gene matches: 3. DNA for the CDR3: TGCAGCGTTGGGACAGGTTCGAACACTGAAGCTTTCTTT. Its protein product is CSVGTGSNTEAFF.

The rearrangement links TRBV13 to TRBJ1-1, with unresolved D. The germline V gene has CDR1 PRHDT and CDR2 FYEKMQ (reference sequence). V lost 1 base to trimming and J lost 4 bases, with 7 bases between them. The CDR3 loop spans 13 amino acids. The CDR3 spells CASSLERSTEAFF. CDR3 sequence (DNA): TGTGCCAGCAGCTTAGAACGTAGCACTGAAGCTTTCTTT.

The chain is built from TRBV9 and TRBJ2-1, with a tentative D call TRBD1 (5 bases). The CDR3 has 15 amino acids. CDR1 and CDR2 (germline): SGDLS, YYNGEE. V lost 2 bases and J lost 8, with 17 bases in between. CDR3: CASSVTGSALDEQFF. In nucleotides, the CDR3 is TGTGCCAGCAGCGTTACAGGTAGTGCCCTCGATGAGCAGTTCTTC.